A selection of T cell receptor beta chains follows, all from one sample in a study of T cells in Graves' hyperthyroidism and ophthalmopathy. TCRdb used MiXCR to reprocess the multiplex PCR reads, holding one entry per CDR3 protein. The sample lists around 620,000 distinct CDR3 sequences, about 16% occurring once. Sequencing was carried out using blood. Source of these receptors: a woman aged 25 to 39 with Graves' hyperthyroidism. Both conserved end residues are trimmed from each CDR3.

v_gene	j_gene	CDR3aa
TRBV28	TRBJ1-2	AIGPFFYGYT
TRBV6-5	TRBJ2-2	ASSYSGGPGELF
TRBV5-1	TRBJ2-3	ASSLEGVADTQY
TRBV7-2	TRBJ2-3	ASSSTGVTDTQY
TRBV12-3/TRBV12-4	TRBJ1-1	ASRFTGVNTEAF
TRBV20-1	TRBJ2-5	SARRDPAGEETQY
TRBV9	TRBJ2-7	ASSPGGGNYEQY
TRBV20-1	TRBJ1-2	SARALTGYGYT
TRBV6-2/TRBV6-3	TRBJ2-2	ASKGGLYTGELF
TRBV7-3	TRBJ2-7	ASSGTTSGRGYEQY
TRBV6-6	TRBJ1-6	ASSYDGSYNSPLH
TRBV6-1	TRBJ1-1	ASNPGNTEAF
TRBV28	TRBJ2-1	ASSLVLLTSSYNEQF
TRBV9	TRBJ1-1	ASSVVAGKNTEAF
TRBV6-1	TRBJ1-2	ASSEHRGGYGYT
TRBV2	TRBJ2-7	ASNPGTGDYEQY
TRBV12-3/TRBV12-4	TRBJ2-3	ASRTSGRFDTQY